Listed below are T cell receptor beta chains from one sample, sequenced in a study of OX40 agonist ivuxolimab in advanced cancers. The repertoire was sequenced with immunoSEQ multiplex PCR; TCRdb's copy has only in-frame clones and lacks some. The sample records around 26,000 clones, more than 70% being singletons. The input for sequencing was CD4+ or CD8+ T cells sorted from blood, taken in a trial of the OX40 agonist ivuxolimab. Receptor source: an adult with an advanced solid tumor such as melanoma, head and neck, liver or kidney cancer. CDR3s include the opening cysteine and the closing phenylalanine or tryptophan. A D gene is named only where the DNA matches it firmly. Not all rows give a size; the values are once, few, many and, for expanded clones, a class.

D gene: NA; J gene: TRBJ2-3; clone size: NA; V gene: TRBV5-1; CDR3 DNA: TGCGCCAGCAGCTTTGGAGGGGCTAGCACAGATACGCAGTATTTT; CDR3 protein: CASSFGGASTDTQYF
D gene: NA; J gene: TRBJ2-1; clone size: few; V gene: TRBV11-2; CDR3 DNA: TGTGCCAGCAGCTTAGTGGTCCCGGGGGAGCAGTTCTTC; CDR3 protein: CASSLVVPGEQFF
D gene: TRBD1; J gene: TRBJ1-3; clone size: NA; V gene: TRBV5-1; CDR3 DNA: TGCGCCAGCAGCCCCATACCCGGGACAGCGTCTTCTCACTCTGGAAACACCATATATTTT; CDR3 protein: CASSPIPGTASSHSGNTIYF
D gene: NA; J gene: TRBJ1-3; clone size: NA; V gene: TRBV7-2; CDR3 DNA: TGTGCCAGCAGCTTAGGGGTTACTGCTGGAAACACCATATATTTT; CDR3 protein: CASSLGVTAGNTIYF
D gene: TRBD2; J gene: TRBJ2-7; clone size: NA; V gene: TRBV7-9; CDR3 DNA: TGTGCCAGCAGACCAGGGACTACCAGCTCCTACGAGCAGTACTTC; CDR3 protein: CASRPGTTSSYEQYF
D gene: NA; J gene: TRBJ2-1; clone size: NA; V gene: TRBV7-6; CDR3 DNA: TGTGCCAGCAGCCCCGGAGGAGGAGAGCAGTTCTTC; CDR3 protein: CASSPGGGEQFF
D gene: NA; J gene: TRBJ2-7; clone size: once; V gene: TRBV13; CDR3 DNA: TGTGCCAGCAACGGTTTCCACTCTCGGGGGGCTAACTCCTACGAGCAGTACTTC; CDR3 protein: CASNGFHSRGANSYEQYF
D gene: NA; J gene: TRBJ1-4; clone size: NA; V gene: TRBV7-9; CDR3 DNA: TGTGCCAGCAGCTTAGTCGAACAGGGATGGGCGACTAATGAAAAACTGTTTTTT; CDR3 protein: CASSLVEQGWATNEKLFF
D gene: NA; J gene: TRBJ2-7; clone size: NA; V gene: TRBV5-6; CDR3 DNA: TGTGCCAGCAGCTTTTCCGAGTCCTACGAGCAGTACTTC; CDR3 protein: CASSFSESYEQYF
D gene: NA; J gene: TRBJ2-5; clone size: NA; V gene: TRBV27; CDR3 DNA: TGTGCCAGCAGTTTGCGAGGGTCGGAGACCCAGTACTTC; CDR3 protein: CASSLRGSETQYF
D gene: NA; J gene: TRBJ1-2; clone size: few; V gene: TRBV4-1; CDR3 DNA: TGCGCCAGCAGCCAAGGAGCGGCGCAAAACTATGGCTACACCTTC; CDR3 protein: CASSQGAAQNYGYTF
D gene: TRBD2; J gene: TRBJ2-7; clone size: NA; V gene: TRBV7-9; CDR3 DNA: TGTGCCAGCAGCTCCGGGGGACTAGCGGGCTCCTACGAGCAGTACTTC; CDR3 protein: CASSSGGLAGSYEQYF
D gene: TRBD1; J gene: TRBJ1-4; clone size: medium-sized; V gene: TRBV29-1; CDR3 DNA: TGCAGCGCGACCTGGGACAGTAATGAAAAACTGTTTTTT; CDR3 protein: CSATWDSNEKLFF
D gene: NA; J gene: TRBJ2-7; clone size: NA; V gene: TRBV7-9; CDR3 DNA: TGTGCCAGCAGCTCGCCCCCGGGAGCTCGGGAGTCGGACGAGCAGTACTTC; CDR3 protein: CASSSPPGARESDEQYF
D gene: TRBD2; J gene: TRBJ2-3; clone size: NA; V gene: TRBV19; CDR3 DNA: TGTGCCAGTAGTGGGACTAGCGGGGCTTACACAGATACGCAGTATTTT; CDR3 protein: CASSGTSGAYTDTQYF
D gene: NA; J gene: TRBJ1-3; clone size: NA; V gene: TRBV10-3; CDR3 DNA: TGTGCCTCCGAGGGGGCTGGAAACACCATATATTTT; CDR3 protein: CASEGAGNTIYF
D gene: TRBD2; J gene: TRBJ2-1; clone size: few; V gene: TRBV4-3; CDR3 DNA: TGCGCCAGCAGCCAAGGACTAGCGGGGGGGCCGAACAATGAGCAGTTCTTC; CDR3 protein: CASSQGLAGGPNNEQFF
D gene: NA; J gene: TRBJ1-1; clone size: NA; V gene: TRBV6-6; CDR3 DNA: TGTGCCAGCAGTTACCCCCCGGCAGGGAGGTACACTGAAGCTTTCTTT; CDR3 protein: CASSYPPAGRYTEAFF
D gene: NA; J gene: TRBJ2-7; clone size: NA; V gene: TRBV6-6; CDR3 DNA: TGTGCCAGCAGTTACGGGACAAGATCCTACGAGCAGTACTTC; CDR3 protein: CASSYGTRSYEQYF
D gene: NA; J gene: TRBJ2-3; clone size: NA; V gene: TRBV5-6; CDR3 DNA: TGTGCCAGCAGCCTGGCAGGGGGGGGACGCACAGATACGCAGTATTTT; CDR3 protein: CASSLAGGGRTDTQYF
D gene: TRBD2; J gene: TRBJ2-7; clone size: NA; V gene: TRBV2; CDR3 DNA: TGTGCCAGCAGTGTGGAAATACGGCGGGGGAGCTCCTACGAGCAGTACTTC; CDR3 protein: CASSVEIRRGSSYEQYF
D gene: TRBD2; J gene: TRBJ2-3; clone size: NA; V gene: TRBV27; CDR3 DNA: TGTGCCAGCAGTCTAGGACTAGCGATCACAGATACGCAGTATTTT; CDR3 protein: CASSLGLAITDTQYF
D gene: NA; J gene: TRBJ2-2; clone size: NA; V gene: TRBV7-9; CDR3 DNA: TGTGCCAGCAGCCGGGGGACGGGGGAGCTGTTTTTT; CDR3 protein: CASSRGTGELFF
D gene: NA; J gene: TRBJ1-2; clone size: NA; V gene: TRBV18; CDR3 DNA: TGTGCCAGCTCACCGACGGGGACATCTTTCGATGGCTACACCTTC; CDR3 protein: CASSPTGTSFDGYTF
D gene: TRBD2; J gene: TRBJ2-1; clone size: NA; V gene: TRBV4-1; CDR3 DNA: TGCGCCAGCAGCCAGGGAGTGCTAGCGGGGGGCAATGAGCAGTTCTTC; CDR3 protein: CASSQGVLAGGNEQFF
D gene: NA; J gene: TRBJ1-2; clone size: NA; V gene: TRBV7-9; CDR3 DNA: TGTGCCAGCCGGAACCCTCTCAGCGATGGCTACACCTTC; CDR3 protein: CASRNPLSDGYTF
D gene: TRBD1; J gene: TRBJ2-5; clone size: once; V gene: TRBV5-5; CDR3 DNA: TGTGCCAGCAGCTGGGCACAGGGGGCCCAAGCCCAGTACTTC; CDR3 protein: CASSWAQGAQAQYF
D gene: TRBD1; J gene: TRBJ2-1; clone size: NA; V gene: TRBV9; CDR3 DNA: TGTGCCAGCAGCACCGGGACAGCCAATGAGCAGTTCTTC; CDR3 protein: CASSTGTANEQFF
D gene: NA; J gene: TRBJ2-1; clone size: NA; V gene: TRBV4-1; CDR3 DNA: TGCGCCAGCAGCCGAACTGCCTCGGCTGAGCAGTTCTTC; CDR3 protein: CASSRTASAEQFF
D gene: TRBD1; J gene: TRBJ1-1; clone size: NA; V gene: TRBV2; CDR3 DNA: TGTGCCAGCACCACGGGACAGATGAACACTGAAGCTTTCTTT; CDR3 protein: CASTTGQMNTEAFF
D gene: TRBD2; J gene: TRBJ2-7; clone size: NA; V gene: TRBV19; CDR3 DNA: TGTGCCAGTAGTGGTGCTAGCGGGAGAAGCTACGAGCAGTACTTC; CDR3 protein: CASSGASGRSYEQYF
D gene: TRBD2; J gene: TRBJ2-1; clone size: once; V gene: TRBV7-9; CDR3 DNA: TGTGCCAGCAGCGTGACTAGCGGACCCTACAATGAGCAGTTCTTC; CDR3 protein: CASSVTSGPYNEQFF
D gene: NA; J gene: TRBJ2-1; clone size: NA; V gene: TRBV11-2; CDR3 DNA: TGTGCCAGCACAATAGGTCCCTACAATGAGCAGTTCTTC; CDR3 protein: CASTIGPYNEQFF
D gene: NA; J gene: TRBJ1-3; clone size: NA; V gene: TRBV10-3; CDR3 DNA: TGTGCCATCAGTGATTCGGCATTTCAGGTCTCTGGAAACACCATATATTTT; CDR3 protein: CAISDSAFQVSGNTIYF
D gene: NA; J gene: TRBJ2-1; clone size: once; V gene: TRBV27; CDR3 DNA: TGTGCCAGCAGCCCTCGGCTCGAGGGGGGCAATGAGCAGTTCTTC; CDR3 protein: CASSPRLEGGNEQFF
D gene: TRBD1; J gene: TRBJ2-7; clone size: NA; V gene: TRBV19; CDR3 DNA: TGTGCCAGTAGTATAGGGGACAGGCCTTACTCCTACGAGCAGTACTTC; CDR3 protein: CASSIGDRPYSYEQYF
D gene: NA; J gene: TRBJ2-5; clone size: NA; V gene: TRBV9; CDR3 DNA: TGTGCCAGCAGCGTAGAGGGGAGAGGGGAGACCCAGTACTTC; CDR3 protein: CASSVEGRGETQYF
D gene: NA; J gene: TRBJ1-6; clone size: NA; V gene: TRBV28; CDR3 DNA: TGTGCCAGCAACGGGCCCAATAATTCACCCCTCCACTTT; CDR3 protein: CASNGPNNSPLHF
D gene: NA; J gene: TRBJ1-6; clone size: NA; V gene: TRBV5-4; CDR3 DNA: TGTGCCAGCAGCTTGGGGGGGAGCTCACCCCTCCACTTT; CDR3 protein: CASSLGGSSPLHF
D gene: TRBD1; J gene: TRBJ1-2; clone size: NA; V gene: TRBV11-2; CDR3 DNA: TGTGCCAGCAGCTCAATAGGGGGCGCGAACTCTCATGGCTACACCTTC; CDR3 protein: CASSSIGGANSHGYTF
D gene: NA; J gene: TRBJ2-1; clone size: NA; V gene: TRBV6-6; CDR3 DNA: TGTGCCAGCAGTTACGGTCATGAGCAGTTCTTC; CDR3 protein: CASSYGHEQFF
D gene: NA; J gene: TRBJ1-3; clone size: few; V gene: TRBV6-5; CDR3 DNA: TGTGCCAGCAGTGCAGGGGCGGGATATTTT; CDR3 protein: CASSAGAGYF
D gene: TRBD1; J gene: TRBJ2-7; clone size: NA; V gene: TRBV7-9; CDR3 DNA: TGTGCCAGCACCGGGACAGGGGTTTCCTACGAGCAGTACTTC; CDR3 protein: CASTGTGVSYEQYF
D gene: TRBD1; J gene: TRBJ2-7; clone size: NA; V gene: TRBV11-2; CDR3 DNA: TGTGCCAGCAGCACGGGACAGGTGTACGAGCAGTACTTC; CDR3 protein: CASSTGQVYEQYF
D gene: NA; J gene: TRBJ2-2; clone size: NA; V gene: TRBV6-6; CDR3 DNA: TGTGCCAGCAGTTATGTCGGGACCGGGGAGCTGTTTTTT; CDR3 protein: CASSYVGTGELFF
D gene: NA; J gene: TRBJ1-5; clone size: NA; V gene: TRBV4-3; CDR3 DNA: TGCGCCAGCAGCCAAGATCTAGGTCAGCCCCAGCATTTT; CDR3 protein: CASSQDLGQPQHF
D gene: NA; J gene: TRBJ2-7; clone size: NA; V gene: TRBV5-3; CDR3 DNA: TGTGCCAGAAGCTCATACAGGGTTTACCTCTACGAGCAGTACTTC; CDR3 protein: CARSSYRVYLYEQYF
D gene: TRBD2; J gene: TRBJ2-3; clone size: NA; V gene: TRBV9; CDR3 DNA: TGTGCCAGCAGCGTCGGCGGGAGGTCCACAGATACGCAGTATTTT; CDR3 protein: CASSVGGRSTDTQYF
D gene: NA; J gene: TRBJ2-5; clone size: NA; V gene: TRBV2; CDR3 DNA: TGTGCCAGCGTTGGGGCGCAAGAGACCCAGTACTTC; CDR3 protein: CASVGAQETQYF
D gene: TRBD1; J gene: TRBJ2-4; clone size: NA; V gene: TRBV11-2; CDR3 DNA: TGTGCCAGCAGCTTAGATGGCGGGACAGGGAATTTAGCCAAAAACATTCAGTACTTC; CDR3 protein: CASSLDGGTGNLAKNIQYF
D gene: TRBD2; J gene: TRBJ2-7; clone size: NA; V gene: TRBV29-1; CDR3 DNA: TGCAGCGCACGTGGGCTAGCGGTAGATTTCTACGAGCAGTACTTC; CDR3 protein: CSARGLAVDFYEQYF
D gene: NA; J gene: TRBJ2-7; clone size: NA; V gene: TRBV5-4; CDR3 DNA: TGTGCCAGCAGCTTGGGGGGAGGAGAGCAGTACTTC; CDR3 protein: CASSLGGGEQYF
D gene: NA; J gene: TRBJ1-4; clone size: once; V gene: TRBV5-1; CDR3 DNA: TGCGCCAGCAGCTTGGCTAGGGCCTCTAATGAAAAACTGTTTTTT; CDR3 protein: CASSLARASNEKLFF
D gene: NA; J gene: TRBJ2-2; clone size: few; V gene: TRBV27; CDR3 DNA: TGTGCCAGCAGTCTCCGGAGCACCGGGGAGCTGTTTTTT; CDR3 protein: CASSLRSTGELFF
D gene: NA; J gene: TRBJ2-7; clone size: once; V gene: TRBV19; CDR3 DNA: TGTGCCAGTAGTATAGATATGGGGAACGAGCAGTACTTC; CDR3 protein: CASSIDMGNEQYF
D gene: TRBD1; J gene: TRBJ1-1; clone size: NA; V gene: TRBV11-2; CDR3 DNA: TGTGCCAGCAGCTTCGACAGGGAATGGGGCACTGAAGCTTTCTTT; CDR3 protein: CASSFDREWGTEAFF
D gene: TRBD1; J gene: TRBJ1-1; clone size: few; V gene: TRBV4-1; CDR3 DNA: TGCGCCAGCAGCCAAGGGACAGGAGCTTTCTTT; CDR3 protein: CASSQGTGAFF
D gene: TRBD1; J gene: TRBJ1-2; clone size: NA; V gene: TRBV6-1; CDR3 DNA: TGTGCCAGCAGTGATGACAGGGGGGCCCATCCCCTCCCTTTGACCTTC; CDR3 protein: CASSDDRGAHPLPLTF
D gene: NA; J gene: TRBJ2-5; clone size: NA; V gene: TRBV6-1; CDR3 DNA: TGTGCCAGCAGTGTATCGGGACTCCGTCAGGAGACCCAGTACTTC; CDR3 protein: CASSVSGLRQETQYF